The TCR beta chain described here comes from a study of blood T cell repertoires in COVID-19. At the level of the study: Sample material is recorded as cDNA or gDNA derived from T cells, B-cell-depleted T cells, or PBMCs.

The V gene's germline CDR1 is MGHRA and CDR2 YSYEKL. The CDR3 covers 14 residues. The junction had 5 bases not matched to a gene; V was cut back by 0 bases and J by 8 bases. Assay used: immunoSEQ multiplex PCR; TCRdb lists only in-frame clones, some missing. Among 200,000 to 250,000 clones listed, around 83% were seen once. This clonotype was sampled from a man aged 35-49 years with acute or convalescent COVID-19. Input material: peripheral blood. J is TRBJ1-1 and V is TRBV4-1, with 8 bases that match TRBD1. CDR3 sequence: CASSQEGNRGEAFF. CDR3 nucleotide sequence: TGCGCCAGCAGCCAAGAGGGTAACAGGGGGGAAGCTTTCTTT.